One and the same sample provided the 3 T cell receptor beta chains below, sequenced in a study of CD8+ T cells in alopecia areata. Extracted RNA was reverse transcribed into cDNA, the sequencing template. Using immunoSEQ multiplex PCR, the repertoire was profiled, and TCRdb retains in-frame clones only, with some absent. In the table there are 100,000 to 120,000 clones, 56% of which are singletons. Treatment here: oral pan-JAK inhibitor, 5-10 mg twice daily. The input for sequencing was CD4+ T cells sorted from blood, taken at week 24, from a patient treated with tofacitinib. The receptors here all came from a human donor with alopecia areata.

V and J are TRBV6-5 and TRBJ2-7; 10 nucleotides agree with TRBD2. This CDR3 contains 15 residues. Germline values: CDR1 MNHEY, CDR2 SVGAGI. The V segment lost 0 bases and the J segment 7 bases; nucleotides outside the gene matches: 6. The CDR3 reads CASSYSTSGVREQYF. Written as DNA, the CDR3 is TGTGCCAGCAGTTACTCTACTAGCGGGGTACGGGAGCAGTACTTC.

This chain joins TRBV5-1 and TRBJ2-5; possible D gene TRBD2, 5 bases. CDR1 is SGHRS, CDR2 YFSETQ, per germline. V lost 5 bases and J 4 bases, leaving 12 bases between the germline ends. This CDR3 spans 13 amino acids. CDR3 nucleotides: TGCGCCAGCAGACGGGAAGGAGGAGAGACCCAGTACTTC. Protein product: CASRREGGETQYF.

The chain uses TRBV6-5 and TRBJ1-1, with unresolved D. Germline V gene data show CDR1 as MNHEY and CDR2 as SVGAGI. This CDR3 region has 12 residues. V lost 8 bases and J 0 bases, leaving 7 bases between the germline ends. Here the CDR3 DNA reads TGTGCCAGCCAGACGGTGAACACTGAAGCTTTCTTT. It yields the protein CASQTVNTEAFF.